The rows below give T cell receptor beta chains drawn from one sample of a study of T-cell reconstitution after alpha-beta-depleted transplantation in children. TCRdb re-called the PCR reads through MiXCR, storing one row per CDR3 protein. The sample lists hundreds of thousands of distinct CDR3 sequences, over 15% occurring once. Material: PBMCs from the stem cell graft donor, obtained from the stem cell graft. Receptors were obtained from a human donor who donated a stem cell graft to a child with acute myeloid leukemia. Both conserved end residues are part of each CDR3. D genes are given only for firm matches. The listing skips clone size in some rows; elsewhere it reads once, few, many or a size class.

clone size	V gene	J gene	D gene	CDR3 DNA	CDR3 protein
-	TRBV7-2	TRBJ2-5	-	TGTGCCAGCAGCCCCGACCGGTGGGGGTACCAAGAGACCCAGTACTTC	CASSPDRWGYQETQYF
few	TRBV11-2	TRBJ2-6	TRBD2	TGTGCCAGCAGCTATAGACTAGCGGGGGGACTTCCTGGGGCCAACGTCCTGACTTTC	CASSYRLAGGLPGANVLTF
few	TRBV30	TRBJ2-7	-	TGTGCCTGGGCGGGGACCTACGAGCAGTACTTC	CAWAGTYEQYF
-	TRBV7-9	TRBJ2-1	-	TGTGCCAGCAGCCCTAGTCAGGACGGAAACAATGAGCAGTTCTTC	CASSPSQDGNNEQFF
-	TRBV12-3/TRBV12-4	TRBJ2-3	-	TGTGCCAGCAGACGACAGGAAGTCACAGATACGCAGTATTTT	CASRRQEVTDTQYF
-	TRBV10-1	TRBJ1-6	TRBD1	TGCGCCAGCAGTTTCGACAGGGAATCCCTCCACTTT	CASSFDRESLHF
-	TRBV5-5	TRBJ1-2	-	TGTGCCAGCAGCTTAATATTTCAGGGCTTGGATGGCTACACCTTC	CASSLIFQGLDGYTF
few	TRBV6-2/TRBV6-3	TRBJ2-1	-	TGTGCCAGCACCCCCCGGACGCGGAGCTCCTACAATGAGCAGTTCTTC	CASTPRTRSSYNEQFF
-	TRBV7-2	TRBJ2-7	TRBD1	TGTGCCAGCAGCACACCGGGACAGGGGACCTACGAGCAGTACTTC	CASSTPGQGTYEQYF
few	TRBV7-2	TRBJ2-5	TRBD2	TGTGCCAGCAGCTTGGGGACTAGCGGGGGGGGAGAGACCCAGTACTTC	CASSLGTSGGGETQYF
few	TRBV12-3/TRBV12-4	TRBJ2-7	-	TGTGCCAGCAGCGTGACGAGGGGTAACTACGAGCAGTACTTC	CASSVTRGNYEQYF
few	TRBV20-1	TRBJ1-2	-	TGCAGTGCTAGCCCCCTAAGCCCATATGGCTACACCTTC	CSASPLSPYGYTF
-	TRBV12-3/TRBV12-4	TRBJ2-3	TRBD1	TGTGCCAGCAGTTTAAGACAGGGGGCTATAGATACGCAGTATTTT	CASSLRQGAIDTQYF
-	TRBV11-1	TRBJ2-3	TRBD2	TGTGCCAGCAGAATACCGGGACTAGCGTCTTCTAGCACAGATACGCAGTATTTT	CASRIPGLASSSTDTQYF
-	TRBV5-1	TRBJ2-5	TRBD1	TGCGCCAGCAGCTTGGCCGACAGGGAACAACAGACCCAGTACTTC	CASSLADREQQTQYF
many	TRBV12-3/TRBV12-4	TRBJ2-3	-	TGTGCCAGCAGTTCCCACGGGGATACGCAGTATTTT	CASSSHGDTQYF
-	TRBV3-1	TRBJ2-5	TRBD2	TGTGCCAGCTTCGGACTAGAACGCGGAGAGACCCAGTACTTC	CASFGLERGETQYF
few	TRBV12-3/TRBV12-4	TRBJ2-5	-	TGTGCCAGCAGTTTAATGTCCGGGACGGCAAGGGAGACCCAGTACTTC	CASSLMSGTARETQYF
many	TRBV20-1	TRBJ2-3	-	TGCAGTGCTAGACTAGACACCTTGCGCACAGATACGCAGTATTTT	CSARLDTLRTDTQYF
-	TRBV13	TRBJ2-1	TRBD2	TGTGCCAGCAGCTCCGAGGGCGGGGGGGCCCGTAATGAGCAGTTCTTC	CASSSEGGGARNEQFF
few	TRBV18	TRBJ2-1	TRBD2	TGTGCCAGCTGGACCGGGACTAGCGGGGTGTACAATGAGCAGTTCTTC	CASWTGTSGVYNEQFF
few	TRBV29-1	TRBJ1-1	-	TGCAGCGTTGAGTCTTTCGGGAACACTGAAGCTTTCTTT	CSVESFGNTEAFF
-	TRBV6-1	TRBJ1-6	-	TGTGCCAGCAGTCCGGCAGGGGCGTTTTCACCCCTCCACTTT	CASSPAGAFSPLHF
-	TRBV24-1	TRBJ1-5	TRBD1	TGTGCCATCCAACAGGGGGGCAATCAGCCCCAGCATTTT	CAIQQGGNQPQHF
many	TRBV12-3/TRBV12-4	TRBJ1-5	-	TGTGCCAGCAGTTTAACCCAATATCAGCCCCAGCATTTT	CASSLTQYQPQHF
many	TRBV12-3/TRBV12-4	TRBJ2-3	-	TGTGCCAGCTCGGATCGCACAGATACGCAGTATTTT	CASSDRTDTQYF
few	TRBV10-3	TRBJ2-3	-	TGTGCCATCAGTGAGTCTGAAGCTAGCACAGATACGCAGTATTTT	CAISESEASTDTQYF
-	TRBV18	TRBJ1-1	TRBD1	TGTGCCAGCTCACCAATCAGGGACAGGGGAACGACTGAAGCTTTCTTT	CASSPIRDRGTTEAFF
many	TRBV30	TRBJ2-3	-	TGTGCCTGGAGAGTAGGGGGGGGTAGCACAGATACGCAGTATTTT	CAWRVGGGSTDTQYF
-	TRBV5-1	TRBJ2-7	-	TGCGCCAGCAGCTGCGAGGAGTACAGGGCGTACGAGCAGTACTTC	CASSCEEYRAYEQYF
-	TRBV9	TRBJ2-7	TRBD2	TGTGCCAGCAGCGGACTAGCGGGGCCCTCCTACGAGCAGTACTTC	CASSGLAGPSYEQYF
-	TRBV6-1	TRBJ2-1	-	TGTGCCAGCAGTCCTAGAGGCTTTGGGTACAATGAGCAGTTCTTC	CASSPRGFGYNEQFF
-	TRBV5-6	TRBJ2-5	-	TGTGCCAGCAGCTTGGGGCTAGCGTCAGAGACCCAGTACTTC	CASSLGLASETQYF
many	TRBV10-3	TRBJ2-3	TRBD1	TGTGCCATCAGTGACCGGGACAGAGGCACAGATACGCAGTATTTT	CAISDRDRGTDTQYF
-	TRBV5-1	TRBJ1-2	-	TGCGCCAGCAGCACCCAAGGGACCGACTATGGCTACACCTTC	CASSTQGTDYGYTF
-	TRBV6-2/TRBV6-3	TRBJ1-1	TRBD1	TGTGCCAGCAGTGCTAAGGGGGCTGCTGAAGCTTTCTTT	CASSAKGAAEAFF
many	TRBV5-1	TRBJ1-2	-	TGCGCCAGCAGCTTGACCGGAGAAGGCTACACCTTC	CASSLTGEGYTF
many	TRBV5-5	TRBJ2-7	TRBD2	TGTGCCAGCAGCTTTCCCCCTAGCGGAGCCTACGAGCAGTACTTC	CASSFPPSGAYEQYF
few	TRBV20-1	TRBJ1-1	TRBD1	TGCAGTGCTGGGGGACAGTGGAACACTGAAGCTTTCTTT	CSAGGQWNTEAFF
-	TRBV7-9	TRBJ1-5	TRBD1	TGTGCCAGCAGCTTAGCGGGTCGGACAGGAGCTCCAGCCCAGCATTTT	CASSLAGRTGAPAQHF
-	TRBV28	TRBJ2-5	TRBD1	TGTGCCAGCAGTTGGCCGGGACAGGGAAAGGAGACCCAGTACTTC	CASSWPGQGKETQYF
many	TRBV20-1	TRBJ2-5	TRBD1	TGCAGTGCGAGGCACAGGGGGCAAGAGACCCAGTACTTC	CSARHRGQETQYF
few	TRBV5-1	TRBJ1-4	-	TGCGCCAGCAGCTCCTACCAGGGTAATGAAAAACTGTTTTTT	CASSSYQGNEKLFF
many	TRBV7-2	TRBJ2-7	TRBD2	TGTGCCAGCAGGGTAGCGGGGATCTACGAGCAGTACTTC	CASRVAGIYEQYF
few	TRBV18	TRBJ1-2	TRBD1	TGTGCCAGCTCACGCCGGACAGGGGGCGGTGGCTACACCTTC	CASSRRTGGGGYTF
few	TRBV7-2	TRBJ1-6	-	TGTGCCAGCAGCTCCCAGGCTCCAAGCTCCTATAATTCACCCCTCCACTTT	CASSSQAPSSYNSPLHF
few	TRBV20-1	TRBJ2-2	-	TGCAGTGCTAGAGAGGCAGGGGCGCCGGACACCGGGGAGCTGTTTTTT	CSAREAGAPDTGELFF
many	TRBV29-1	TRBJ2-3	TRBD1	TGCAGCGGGGGACAGACAAGCACAGATACGCAGTATTTT	CSGGQTSTDTQYF
few	TRBV28	TRBJ2-7	-	TGTGCCAGCAGTCCAAACTTCCTCAGCTCCTACGAGCAGTACTTC	CASSPNFLSSYEQYF
-	TRBV27	TRBJ2-3	-	TGTGCCAGCAGTCCGAACGCGGGGACGGCTGGCTCGCAGTATTTT	CASSPNAGTAGSQYF
many	TRBV7-2	TRBJ2-3	-	TGTGCCAGCAGCCGGTCCACAGATACGCAGTATTTT	CASSRSTDTQYF
many	TRBV27	TRBJ2-3	-	TGTGCCAGCAGTTTATCCAGACTACCCCCAACAGATACGCAGTATTTT	CASSLSRLPPTDTQYF
many	TRBV5-1	TRBJ1-4	-	TGCGCCAGCAGCTTGAGTAATGAAAAACTGTTTTTT	CASSLSNEKLFF
-	TRBV4-3	TRBJ1-4	-	TGCGCCAGCAGCCCGGGACACCATAATGAAAAACTGTTTTTT	CASSPGHHNEKLFF
few	TRBV11-2	TRBJ2-1	TRBD2	TGTGCCAGCAGCCCAGTGCGGGCTTCTAGCGGGGGCCACCACAATGAGCAGTTCTTC	CASSPVRASSGGHHNEQFF
many	TRBV12-3/TRBV12-4	TRBJ1-1	-	TGTGCCAGCAGTTTACGGGGGGTTGGGAACACTGAAGCTTTCTTT	CASSLRGVGNTEAFF